This T cell receptor (beta chain) was profiled in a study of tumor-infiltrating lymphocytes in primary liver carcinoma (dated by TCRdb to 2016 to 2017). In the study overall: The five patients, three men and two women aged 30 to 69 years, had hepatocellular carcinoma (four) or combined HCC and intrahepatic cholangiocarcinoma (one). The study combined TCRbeta repertoire sequencing, expression microarrays and whole-exome sequencing across five regions of each liver tumor, with adjacent normal tissue and blood. To link TCRbeta repertoire diversity to the local molecular phenotype, the approximately 26 tumor region samples were profiled with Agilent mRNA microarrays. The five patients had tumors of stage T1-T3 N0M0, with maximum diameters ranging from roughly 4.2 to 11 cm. Each sample produced roughly 3.65 to 8 million productive TCRbeta reads, and read depth showed no significant difference between tissue types. Reproducibility between technical replicate repertoires was high, with correlation coefficients above 0.95 and mean shared-clone rates about 0.89. TCRbeta repertoire sequencing covered 35 specimens from 5 patients: around 25 tumor regions, 5 adjacent noncancerous liver tissues and 5 peripheral blood samples. Results and caveats for the whole study, not just this receptor: Repertoire overlap was higher between tumor regions (mean about 36%) than tumor-adjacent (17%) or tumor-blood (about 15%) pairs, consistent with antigen-driven expansion. Only about 7.5-25% of top clones were found in all five regions of a tumor, suggesting spatial heterogeneity of tumor-infiltrating T cells. The top 250 clones made up a significantly larger repertoire fraction in tumors than in blood (p = 0.039). Only 4 or 5 patients were included in the study, and the authors note that the findings should be validated in a larger study. Since the samples were bulk and unsorted, there was no way to compare CD4+ and CD8+ T cell repertoires. Because only the TCR beta chain was sequenced and unpaired alpha chains were not captured, true repertoire diversity is likely underestimated.

Without any cell sorting, total RNA and DNA were extracted together from about 20-30 mg of bulk tissue using the AllPrep DNA/RNA mini kit. Surgical resection was performed in China between late 2015 and March 2016 on about 5 patients with histopathologically diagnosed primary liver carcinoma. At the time of sampling, the patients had chronic HBV infection and had not received any treatment. Five spatially separated regions were sampled per tumor: superior, inferior, left-lateral and right-lateral poles, plus the tumor centre. Histological examination found more than 80% viable tumor cells in every tumor sample. Fresh tumor and adjacent tissue pieces were bisected, with one half stored in RNAlater at -80 degrees C and the other half sent for histology. V and J are truncated by 8 bases and 5 bases respectively, leaving an intervening sequence of 24 bases. From the germline V gene (reference sequence), CDR1 is DFQATT and CDR2 is SNEGSKA. Its CDR3 holds 15 amino acids, cysteine through phenylalanine. The sequence is cut down to CDR3 DNA, 45 bases in frame from base 1.

Using a constant-region primer and ProtoScript II reverse transcriptase, TCRbeta-specific cDNA was reverse-transcribed from about 460 ng total RNA. Three nested multiplex PCR rounds, following a slightly modified ARM-PCR procedure, were used to build the TCRbeta libraries. Each of the first two PCR rounds ran for approximately 10 cycles using multiplex TRBV1-TRBV30 forward primers together with a Cbeta reverse primer. A final 25-cycle PCR with Deep VentR polymerase added sample barcodes and Illumina adapters. Amplicons of 200-500 bp were gel-purified with a QIAquick gel extraction kit before sequencing. TCRbeta amplicons were sequenced on an Illumina HiSeq 2500 with 250-bp paired-end reads. Regarding the original processing steps: To recover full CDR3 sequences, reads were quality-trimmed using Trimmomatic v0.33 and paired reads were then merged using FLASH v1.2.11. V, D and J germline segments were assigned to the rearranged TCRbeta sequences by MiGEC v1.2.1b. Clonotype statistics and Shannon-Wiener diversity indices were calculated with VDJtools v1.0.0. To cut down on sampling bias, every analysis after diversity analysis relied on just the 250 most abundant clonotypes from each sample. TCRdb ran its own pipeline on the public reads, namely fastp trimming at Q25 and MiXCR clone calling, and kept in-frame beta chains. Each entry merges the rows of one CDR3 protein and shows their most common DNA and genes. The V and J calls shown here were made by TCRdb, not taken from the authors' results. The sample table records some 180,000 distinct CDR3 sequences; about 82% of these occur just once. Less than 20% of the sample is held by the ten biggest clonotypes.

Remarks on this clonotype: What this receptor recognizes is not known. No qualities accompany the bases; no much larger clone lies one base away.

This clonotype originated in a man between 40 and 49 years old with primary liver carcinoma and hepatitis B virus infection. The rearrangement combines TRBV20-1 with TRBJ2-5, with a weak D call of TRBD1 (6 bases match). The sequencing input was tumor tissue from primary liver carcinoma. The base sequence is TGCAGTATAGTTCACTGGGGGCGCGGACTGGAGACCCAGTACTTC. This is translated as CSIVHWGRGLETQYF.